The text below deals with one T cell receptor (beta chain). Antigen unknown. Data came from immunoSEQ multiplex PCR; TCRdb stores just in-frame clones and leaves some out. Of 85,000 to 90,000 clones listed, roughly 92% are singletons. These data originate in a study of graft-versus-host responses after intestinal transplantation. Study information: Recipients uniformly received anti-thymocyte globulin induction, followed by tacrolimus and steroids for approximately 3 years. Study-wide findings and caveats: Recipient bone marrow held GvH clones, some seen earlier in ileum or blood. Researchers found peak circulating GvH clone levels linked to early post-transplant HvG declines. Within allografts, high graft-versus-host to host-versus-graft clonal ratios were seen among patients with graft-donor T cell macrochimerism.

The sequence derives from a human donor who received an intestinal transplant. The sample consisted of unstimulated CD4+ T cells sorted from spleen or lymph node cells, taken before intestinal transplant.

Written as DNA, the CDR3 is TGCAGTGCTAGGACAGGGCATGGCTACACCTTC. Translating it yields CSARTGHGYTF. The V call is TRBV20-1, the J call TRBJ1-2; 7 bases match TRBD1. CDR1 is DFQATT, CDR2 SNEGSKA, per germline (reference sequence). The CDR3 has 11 residues. V was pared by 3 bases and J by 6 bases, with 1 base of the junction left unmatched.